This T cell receptor (beta chain) was captured by sequencing in a study of T cells in Graves' hyperthyroidism and ophthalmopathy. Study-wide background: Blood from the periphery was taken at initial diagnosis, before any treatment. Study findings and constraints: Model output signaled ophthalmopathy a median roughly six months ahead of onset.

Amplification targeted TCR beta CDR3 regions from RNA transcripts. Primed by the HTBI set, a first-round RT-PCR was run on the TCR CDR3. TCRdb reanalysed the multiplex PCR reads using MiXCR and keeps one entry per CDR3 protein. This repertoire shows fewer than 650,000 distinct CDR3 sequences, over 11% found once; its top ten account for roughly 5.5%. This clonotype showed up just a few times. Its antigen is currently unknown. Patients aged 18 to 65 had newly diagnosed hyperthyroidism that had lasted under 2 months. Trimming stripped 1 base from V and 0 bases from J, with 16 bases between. The CDR3 consists of 16 residues. Germline CDR1 DFQATT, CDR2 SNEGSKA (reference sequence).

Sequencing was carried out using blood. The TCR was taken from a woman aged 25 to 45 with Graves' hyperthyroidism that later progressed to Graves' ophthalmopathy. The chain couples TRBV20-1 to TRBJ2-7; D might be TRBD1 or TRBD2, each matching 5 bases. The CDR3 region is CSARVYATDYSYEQYF. The CDR3 DNA reads TGCAGTGCTAGAGTATATGCGACAGACTACTCCTACGAGCAGTACTTC.